One and the same sample provided the 13 T cell receptor beta chains below, sequenced in a study of T cells expressing NK-cell markers. TCRdb reprocessed the 5' RACE reads and reports one entry per CDR3 protein, with no DNA. The sample's table shows a few hundred thousand distinct CDR3 sequences. The sample taken for sequencing was blood T cells: a sorted CD56 or NKG2C T cell subset, CD4+ or CD8+ T cells, or bulk PBMC T cells (not recorded which). Receptors originate from a man aged 18 to 69 in good health.

The rearrangement links TRBV7-9 to TRBJ2-2; TCRdb's D call, TRBD1, is unchecked because there is no DNA. The CDR3 has 17 amino acids. CDR1 and CDR2 from the germline V gene are SEHNR and FQNEAQ (reference sequence). The CDR3: CASSRVKTGATTGELFF.

V is TRBV14 and J is TRBJ2-6; TCRdb designates TRBD1, a call that cannot be tested without DNA. This CDR3 spans 17 amino acids. The germline CDR1 and CDR2 sequences are SGHDN and FVKESK. The CDR3 loop reads CASSPRDRGSGANVLTF.

The chain recombines TRBV29-1 with TRBJ1-2. The length of the CDR3 is 14 residues. Germline values: CDR1 SQVTM, CDR2 ANQGSEA. The CDR3 reads CSVGGYGRAWGYTF.

V usage is TRBV7-8 and J usage is TRBJ2-5; TCRdb's D call, TRBD2, is unchecked because there is no DNA. Germline V gene lookup returns CDR1 SGHVS and CDR2 FQNEAQ. This CDR3 comprises 17 residues. The CDR3 is CASSLATSGPAGETQYF.

V and J are TRBV4-2 and TRBJ1-5; TCRdb reports TRBD1, a call that lacks DNA to check it against. This CDR3 is built from 15 residues. Germline loops: CDR1 LGHNA, CDR2 YNFKEQ. The CDR3 sequence: CASSQERQGNQPQHF.

The chain has TRBV7-2 and TRBJ2-5; the TCRdb D gene call, TRBD2, has no DNA to confirm it. CDR3 size: 17 residues. The germline V gene has CDR1 SGHTA and CDR2 FQGNSA. CDR3 region: CASSTGTSGKYQETQYF.

The genes are TRBV12-3 or TRBV12-4 and TRBJ2-3; TCRdb outputs TRBD1, but without DNA this stays unchecked. CDR3 length: 20 residues. The chain's CDR3 is CASSSSTSRMGGVSTDTQYF.

V is TRBV5-1 and J is TRBJ2-3; the TCRdb call, TRBD1, lacks DNA for checking. The germline CDR1 and CDR2 sequences are SGHRS and YFSETQ. The CDR3 runs 16 residues. CDR3 protein: CASSLVVTGTADTQYF.

The chain links TRBV7-6 to TRBJ2-1; the TRBD1 assignment by TCRdb is unverifiable without DNA. There are 14 residues in the CDR3. From germline, CDR1 is SGHVS and CDR2 FNYEAQ. CDR3: CASSPAHSRNEQFF.

The chain couples TRBV11-1 to TRBJ1-4; the D call from TCRdb, TRBD1, cannot be confirmed without DNA. The germline CDR1 and CDR2 sequences are SGHAT and FQDESV (reference sequence). The CDR3 spans 15 residues. CDR3 sequence: CASSSAGGKHEKLFF.

This rearrangement joins TRBV4-1 to TRBJ2-1; the D call from TCRdb, TRBD1, cannot be confirmed without DNA. Germline-derived CDR1 and CDR2 are MGHRA and YSYEKL. The CDR3 totals 18 residues. The CDR3 protein is CASSQPEPRDSSYNEQFF.

This chain connects TRBV12-3 or TRBV12-4 to TRBJ1-1; TCRdb's assignment of TRBD1 cannot be checked, as there is no DNA. This CDR3 is built from 14 residues. CDR3 sequence: CASSLNGQGFWAFF.

The chain joins TRBV6-1 to TRBJ2-3; TCRdb reports TRBD2, a call that lacks DNA to check it against. Germline lookup yields CDR1 MNHNS and CDR2 SASEGT. This CDR3 region has 13 residues. The CDR3 loop reads CASSDLRATTQYF.